The next 8 T cell receptor beta chains were all read from a single sample in a study of cytomegalovirus exposure and HLA in healthy donors. Vbeta (60) and Jbeta (13) primers were used in the PCR. Method: immunoSEQ multiplex PCR; TCRdb's copy keeps in-frame clones and lacks some. The sample lists 150,000 to 250,000 clones, 70% to 80% seen once, with under 2% in the top ten. The source material was PBMCs. Receptors originate from a man aged 30-40 years in good health and CMV-seronegative.

The chain joins TRBV11-3 to TRBJ1-2; 7 nucleotides match TRBD1. Losses at the gene ends were 4 bases for V and 6 bases for J; bases not matched to a gene: 5. CDR1 and CDR2 from the germline V gene are SGHNT and YENEEA. This CDR3 is built from 13 residues. As DNA, the CDR3 is TGTGCCAGCAGCTCAGGACAGGCGGATGGCTACACCTTC. Translation gives CASSSGQADGYTF.

The chain carries TRBV7-9 and TRBJ2-7; D gene ambiguous. The germline gives CDR1 SEHNR, CDR2 FQNEAQ (reference sequence). CDR3 size: 11 residues. V lost 4 bases and J lost 3, with 4 bases in between. CDR3 loop: CASSSDYEQYF. CDR3 bases: TGTGCCAGCAGCTCAGACTACGAGCAGTACTTC. The complete variable domain, with remaining parts taken from reference TRBV7-9 and TRBJ2-7, reads DTGVSQNPRHKITKRGQNVTFRCDPISEHNRLYWYRQTLGQGPEFLTYFQNEAQLEKSRLLSDRFSAERPKGSFSTLEIQRTEQGDSAMYLCASSSDYEQYFGPGTRLTVT.

The rearrangement joins TRBV1 to TRBJ2-1; the D call in the table, TRBD2, was not verified against the DNA. TRBV1 is marked as a pseudogene. This CDR3 spans 16 amino acids. The CDR3 DNA reads TGCACCAGCAGCCAAGAAGGAGAGTCGGGCTACAATGAGCAGTTCTTC. This translates into CTSSQEGESGYNEQFF.

The J gene is TRBJ1-2, the V gene TRBV27; D might be TRBD1 (6 bases). Deletions cut 4 bases from V and 3 bases from J, with 15 bases between. The CDR3 contains 15 residues. Germline-derived CDR1 and CDR2 are MNHEY and SMNVEV (reference sequence). The DNA for the CDR3 is TGTGCCAGCAGTTCCGACAGGCAAACCTACTATGGCTACACCTTC. Protein product: CASSSDRQTYYGYTF.

V is TRBV10-3 and J is TRBJ2-7; tentatively, D is TRBD1 (5 bases). V was clipped by 0 bases and J by 2 bases, with 11 bases between them. This CDR3 has 15 amino acids. Germline-derived CDR1 and CDR2 are ENHRY and SYGVKD. For the CDR3, the DNA is TGTGCCATCAGTGAGTCGAGGCAGGGCCCCTACGAGCAGTACTTC. Its translation: CAISESRQGPYEQYF.

The V gene is TRBV28, the J gene TRBJ2-1; 10 bases align to TRBD2. Unmatched junction bases numbered 13, after V lost 3 bases and J lost 5 bases. The CDR3 covers 18 residues. The germline V gene encodes CDR1 MDHEN and CDR2 SYDVKM. The CDR3 sequence is CASSFQLLGTSENNEQFF. CDR3 DNA sequence: TGTGCCAGCAGTTTCCAATTACTCGGGACTAGCGAAAACAATGAGCAGTTCTTC.

The CDR3 region has the DNA TGTGCCACTAGCGGGGGGGCTAACTATGGCTACACCTTC. This sequence encodes CATSGGANYGYTF. V and J are TRBV6-5 and TRBJ1-2; the D gene is possibly TRBD1 (5 bases). The CDR3 consists of 13 residues. The ends were cut back, 10 bases at V and 0 bases at J, with 12 bases in the middle. Germline V lookup: CDR1 MNHEY, CDR2 SVGAGI.

The chain links TRBV5-1 to TRBJ2-7; a weak D match, TRBD1 (7 bases). V shed 3 bases and J shed 6 bases, with 16 bases lying between them. CDR3 size: 14 residues. CDR1 is SGHRS, CDR2 YFSETQ, per germline. CDR3 protein: CASSSRTGLLEQYF. CDR3 nucleotide sequence: TGCGCCAGCAGCTCCAGGACAGGACTACTCGAGCAGTACTTC.